A single sample is the source of the 29 T cell receptor beta chains below, sequenced in a study of blood T cell repertoires in COVID-19. Data came from immunoSEQ multiplex PCR; TCRdb stores just in-frame clones and leaves some out. The sample has about 190,000 clones; roughly 84% are singletons. Sequencing input: peripheral blood. The receptor source for this set is a human donor in a cohort sampled during active COVID-19.

The chain links TRBV7-9 to TRBJ2-7; D might be TRBD2 (6 bases). Germline-derived CDR1 and CDR2 are SEHNR and FQNEAQ (reference sequence). The CDR3 loop spans 13 amino acids. V gave up 5 bases and J gave up 7 bases, with 15 bases separating them. This CDR3 is CASSPPPGEEQYF. In DNA, the CDR3 is TGTGCCAGCAGCCCCCCCCCGGGGGAAGAGCAGTACTTC.

Only a few counts were recorded for this clone. The chain combines TRBV5-6 with TRBJ1-5; D gene uncertain. Trimming took off 3 bases at V and 10 bases at J, with 14 bases between the two ends. The V gene's germline CDR1 is SGHDT and CDR2 YYEEEE. CDR3 length equals 13 residues. The CDR3 loop is CASSSVGSLPQHF. The CDR3 nucleotides read TGTGCCAGCAGCTCGGTGGGGAGTCTTCCCCAGCATTTT.

The gene calls are TRBV18 and TRBJ1-1; maybe TRBD1 (6 bases). CDR1 KGHSH and CDR2 LQKENI come from the germline V gene. V was pared by 2 bases and J by 0 bases, with 16 bases between. There are 17 residues in the CDR3. This CDR3 is CASSPRGEGRMNTEAFF. CDR3 nucleotides: TGTGCCAGCTCACCAAGGGGGGAGGGGAGGATGAACACTGAAGCTTTCTTT.

J is TRBJ2-2 and V is TRBV14; D unclear. Germline V CDR1 and CDR2: SGHDN, FVKESK. This CDR3 comprises 15 residues. The V gene lost 1 base and the J gene lost 1 base, with 7 bases spanning the gap. The CDR3 loop is CASSQGTKNTGELFF. For the CDR3, the DNA is TGTGCCAGCAGCCAAGGTACTAAGAACACCGGGGAGCTGTTTTTT.

V is TRBV7-8 and J is TRBJ2-5, with unresolved D. The V gene lost 7 bases and the J gene lost 3 bases, with 3 bases spanning the gap. From germline, CDR1 is SGHVS and CDR2 FQNEAQ. CDR3 size: 10 residues. The CDR3 is CASTKETQYF. CDR3 in DNA: TGTGCCAGCACCAAAGAGACCCAGTACTTC.

V is TRBV3-1 (or the pseudogene TRBV3-2) and J is TRBJ1-5, with 7 bases that match TRBD1. V trimming: 0 bases; J trimming: 6 bases; junction bases outside the gene matches: 5. This CDR3 is 15 amino acids long. In germline, CDR1 is LGHDT, CDR2 YNNKEL (reference sequence). Written as DNA, the CDR3 is TGTGCCAGCAGCCAAGATGTGGCAGGGGGTCAGCCCCAGCATTTT. Translating it yields CASSQDVAGGQPQHF.

The J gene is TRBJ2-2, the V gene TRBV10-3; 7 bases match TRBD1. CDR3 length: 14 residues. The V and J ends lost 0 bases and 6 bases, in that order; junction bases with no gene match: 1. Looked up from germline, CDR1 is ENHRY and CDR2 is SYGVKD. CDR3 nucleotides: TGTGCCATCAGTGAGTCGCAGGGGGCCGGGGAGCTGTTTTTT. Translated, it gives CAISESQGAGELFF.

A single count supports this clone. J is TRBJ2-1 and V is TRBV7-2, with TRBD2 as a possible D gene (5 bases). This CDR3 contains 18 residues. Germline CDR1 and CDR2: SGHTA and FQGNSA. The V end lost 4 bases, the J end lost 5 bases, and 24 bases lay between the germline ends. This chain's CDR3 is CASSSRVTAGPVHNEQFF. The CDR3 DNA reads as TGTGCCAGCAGCTCAAGGGTCACCGCGGGCCCCGTCCACAATGAGCAGTTCTTC.

The chain combines TRBV6-6 with TRBJ1-5, with D possibly TRBD1 on 6 matching bases. V was pared by 0 bases and J by 4 bases, with 10 bases between. The CDR3 extends over 15 amino acids. Per the germline V gene, CDR1 is MNHNY and CDR2 is SVGAGI (reference sequence). The CDR3, as DNA: TGTGCCAGCAGTTACTCGATCCAGGGGAATCAGCCCCAGCATTTT. It yields the protein CASSYSIQGNQPQHF.

There are a few counts of this clone. V is TRBV5-4 and J is TRBJ2-2, with a possible D match to TRBD1 (7 bases). V shed 4 bases and J shed 6 bases, with 13 bases lying between them. CDR1 SGHNT and CDR2 YYREEE come from the germline V gene (reference sequence). This CDR3 is 14 amino acids long. The CDR3 bases are TGTGCCAGCAGCCAGACAGGGAGGTCCGGGGAGCTGTTTTTT. Translating gives CASSQTGRSGELFF.

The sample holds one count of this clone. This chain joins TRBV5-1 and TRBJ1-2; the match to TRBD1 covers 10 bases. The CDR3 consists of 16 residues. The junction had 7 bases not matched to a gene; V was cut back by 3 bases and J by 2 bases. Germline CDR1 and CDR2: SGHRS and YFSETQ. The CDR3 is CASSSRDRGGNYGYTF. CDR3 sequence (DNA): TGCGCCAGCAGCTCCCGGGACAGGGGCGGGAACTATGGCTACACCTTC.

The V call is TRBV10-1, the J call TRBJ2-1; TRBD2 matches at 10 bases. Germline values: CDR1 WNHNN, CDR2 SYGVQD (reference sequence). V was clipped by 3 bases and J by 2 bases; unmatched bases: 1. The CDR3 is made up of 15 amino acids. DNA for the CDR3: TGCGCCAGCAGTGAACTAGCGGGAACCTACAATGAGCAGTTCTTC. Its translation: CASSELAGTYNEQFF.

The chain has TRBV14 and TRBJ1-2; 7 bases are shared with TRBD1. This CDR3 spans 15 amino acids. Germline trimming cut 0 bases from V and 5 bases from J; bases unmatched to any gene: 6. Germline V lookup: CDR1 SGHDN, CDR2 FVKESK. The CDR3, as DNA: TGTGCCAGCAGCCAAGATAACAGGGGTGTATATGGCTACACCTTC. This gives the protein CASSQDNRGVYGYTF.

V is TRBV5-1 and J is TRBJ1-2; 7 nucleotides align to TRBD1. Germline V gene lookup returns CDR1 SGHRS and CDR2 YFSETQ. The CDR3 has 15 residues. V shed 5 bases and J 0 bases; nucleotides not matched to a gene: 7. The CDR3 DNA reads TGCGCCAGCAGGTCATCCGGGACAGCTAACTATGGCTACACCTTC. This sequence encodes CASRSSGTANYGYTF.

The V gene is TRBV5-6, the J gene TRBJ1-1; maybe TRBD1 (6 bases). Germline CDR1 is SGHDT and CDR2 is YYEEEE. Trimming left V 0 bases short and J 7 bases short, with 16 bases between. This CDR3 region has 15 residues. The CDR3 protein is CASSLVRGMWGEAFF. The CDR3 DNA reads as TGTGCCAGCAGCTTGGTCAGGGGTATGTGGGGTGAAGCTTTCTTT.

The chain recombines TRBV10-3 with TRBJ1-3; D unclear. The germline V gene encodes CDR1 ENHRY and CDR2 SYGVKD. The V end lost 11 bases, the J end lost 4 bases, and 12 bases lay between the germline ends. The CDR3 runs to 12 residues. The CDR3 sequence is CASRVAGNTIYF. The CDR3 DNA follows: TGTGCCTCTCGGGTGGCAGGAAACACCATATATTTT.

The chain recombines TRBV28 with TRBJ1-6, with 12 positions matching TRBD1. The ends lost 7 bases at V and 14 bases at J; junction bases unmatched: 12. The CDR3 loop spans 15 amino acids. Germline V gene lookup returns CDR1 MDHEN and CDR2 SYDVKM. The CDR3: CASTLLGTGGRTLHF. The DNA of the CDR3 is TGTGCCAGCACCTTGCTTGGGACAGGGGGCCGCACCCTCCACTTT.

This chain connects TRBV12-3 or TRBV12-4 to TRBJ1-5; D is possibly TRBD1 (5 bases). The CDR3 loop spans 13 amino acids. V was trimmed by 5 bases and J by 9 bases, leaving 14 bases between them. The DNA of the CDR3 is TGTGCCAGCAGTCTCAGGGCGTCGCGGCCCCAGCATTTT. Encoded protein: CASSLRASRPQHF.

A few counts support this clone. The chain has TRBV7-2 and TRBJ1-1; 9 bases are a match to TRBD1. The germline V gene has CDR1 SGHTA and CDR2 FQGNSA. V lost 3 bases, J lost 0 bases, and 5 bases stayed unmatched. The CDR3 has 16 residues. CDR3 nucleotides: TGTGCCAGCAGCTTCACAGGGGGCACGATGAACACTGAAGCTTTCTTT. It specifies CASSFTGGTMNTEAFF. Using reference TRBV7-2 and TRBJ1-1 for the parts outside the CDR3, the full variable domain is GAGVSQSPSNKVTEKGKDVELRCDPISGHTALYWYRQSLGQGLEFLIYFQGNSAPDKSGLPSDRFSAERTGGSVSTLTIQRTQQEDSAVYLCASSFTGGTMNTEAFFGQGTRLTVV.

The V and J genes are TRBV7-2 and TRBJ2-1; 13 nucleotides agree with TRBD2. The V segment lost 5 bases and the J segment 9 bases; nucleotides outside the gene matches: 7. Germline values: CDR1 SGHTA, CDR2 FQGNSA. The CDR3 spans 15 residues. CDR3 region: CASSPTSGRASEQFF. CDR3 DNA sequence: TGTGCCAGCAGCCCAACTAGCGGGAGGGCCAGTGAGCAGTTCTTC.

The V gene is TRBV25-1, the J gene TRBJ1-4, with unresolved D. The germline V gene encodes CDR1 MGHDK and CDR2 SYGVNS. The CDR3 extends over 11 amino acids. Deletions cut 6 bases from V and 6 bases from J, with 5 bases between. The CDR3 DNA is TGTGCCAGCAGGGAGGATGAAAAACTGTTTTTT. Its translation is CASREDEKLFF.

This clone was detected once. The V and J genes are TRBV30 and TRBJ2-7; 7 nucleotides match TRBD1. Unmatched junction bases numbered 14, after V lost 3 bases and J lost 3 bases. The CDR3 is 16 residues long. CDR1 is GTSNPN and CDR2 is SVGIG in the germline V gene (reference sequence). The CDR3 region is CAWSKRTGATSYEQYF. The CDR3 DNA reads TGTGCCTGGAGCAAAAGGACAGGAGCGACGAGCTACGAGCAGTACTTC. The whole variable domain, remainder taken from reference TRBV30 and TRBJ2-7, is SQTIHQWPATLVQPVGSPLSLECTVEGTSNPNLYWYRQAAGRGLQLLFYSVGIGQISSEVPQNLSASRPQDRQFILSSKKLLLSDSGFYLCAWSKRTGATSYEQYFGPGTRLTVT.

This chain joins TRBV28 and TRBJ2-7, with a possible D match to TRBD2 (6 bases). CDR1 is MDHEN, CDR2 SYDVKM, per germline. The V gene lost 1 base and the J gene lost 6 bases, with 7 bases spanning the gap. The CDR3 is 12 amino acids. The DNA for the CDR3 is TGTGCCAGCAGTTTATCGGGAGCCGAGCAGTACTTC. Protein: CASSLSGAEQYF.

The chain has TRBV9 and TRBJ2-3, with 10 positions matching TRBD2. The CDR3 runs to 16 residues. Germline V CDR1 and CDR2: SGDLS, YYNGEE. Unmatched junction bases numbered 9, after V lost 4 bases and J lost 4 bases. The CDR3 DNA follows: TGTGCCAGCAGCCCAGGAGCGGGAGGGAGAGCAGATACGCAGTATTTT. Encoded protein: CASSPGAGGRADTQYF. Supplemented by reference TRBV9 and TRBJ2-3, the full variable domain reads DSGVTQTPKHLITATGQRVTLRCSPRSGDLSVYWYQQSLDQGLQFLIQYYNGEERAKGNILERFSAQQFPDLHSELNLSSLELGDSALYFCASSPGAGGRADTQYFGPGTRLTVL.

The chain combines TRBV7-2 with TRBJ2-1; 12 bases agree with TRBD2. CDR1 and CDR2 from the germline V gene are SGHTA and FQGNSA. With 3 bases clipped from V and 0 bases from J, the junction kept 9 bases outside the gene matches. The CDR3 has 19 residues. CDR3 DNA: TGTGCCAGCAGCTTTGACCCCGGACTAGCGGGATACTCCTACAATGAGCAGTTCTTC. It is translated as CASSFDPGLAGYSYNEQFF.

This chain connects TRBV6-5 to TRBJ2-1; 7 nucleotides agree with TRBD1. Germline trimming cut 5 bases from V and 8 bases from J; bases unmatched to any gene: 9. This CDR3 region has 14 residues. Looked up from germline, CDR1 is MNHEY and CDR2 is SVGAGI. In DNA form, the CDR3 reads TGTGCCAGCAGTCGGCTACAGGGGTCCGATGAGCAGTTCTTC. Its protein is CASSRLQGSDEQFF.

V gene TRBV19 combines with J gene TRBJ2-2; 7 positions match TRBD1. CDR1 is LNHDA and CDR2 is SQIVND in the germline V gene (reference sequence). The CDR3 extends over 15 amino acids. V lost 6 bases and J lost 3; bases outside the gene matches: 7. DNA of the CDR3: TGTGCCAGTAGGTTGACAGGGTGGGACACCGGGGAGCTGTTTTTT. The encoded protein is CASRLTGWDTGELFF.

This sequence joins TRBV12-3 or TRBV12-4 and TRBJ2-1; the D is unclear. The V and J ends lost 7 bases and 9 bases respectively, with 16 bases between them. This CDR3 has 13 amino acids. CDR3 sequence reads: CASTGRIETEQFF. For the CDR3, the DNA is TGTGCCAGCACCGGCAGGATTGAAACTGAGCAGTTCTTC.

Of note for this clone: The same CDR3 arises from other DNA sequences in this sample as well. This chain links TRBV9 with TRBJ2-5; D is perhaps TRBD2 (5 bases). This CDR3 contains 14 residues. Trimming stripped 0 bases from V and 2 bases from J, with 8 bases between. From germline, CDR1 is SGDLS and CDR2 YYNGEE. The DNA of the CDR3 is TGTGCCAGCAGCGTAGACCCGGGACAAGAGACCCAGTACTTC. Amino acids: CASSVDPGQETQYF. Supplemented by reference TRBV9 and TRBJ2-5, the full variable domain reads DSGVTQTPKHLITATGQRVTLRCSPRSGDLSVYWYQQSLDQGLQFLIQYYNGEERAKGNILERFSAQQFPDLHSELNLSSLELGDSALYFCASSVDPGQETQYFGPGTRLLVL.